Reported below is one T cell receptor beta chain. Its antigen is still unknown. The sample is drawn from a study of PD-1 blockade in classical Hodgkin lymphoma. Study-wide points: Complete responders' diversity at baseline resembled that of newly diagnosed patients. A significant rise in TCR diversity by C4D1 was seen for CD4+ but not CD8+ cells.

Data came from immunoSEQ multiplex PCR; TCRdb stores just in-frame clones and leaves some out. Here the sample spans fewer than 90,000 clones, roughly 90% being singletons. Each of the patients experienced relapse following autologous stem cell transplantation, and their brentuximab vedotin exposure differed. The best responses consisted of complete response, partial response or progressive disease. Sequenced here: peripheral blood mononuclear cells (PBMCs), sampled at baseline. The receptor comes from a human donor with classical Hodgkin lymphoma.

CDR3: CAIGTTGTSSSSYEQYF. The CDR3 DNA reads as TGTGCCATCGGGACCACCGGGACTAGCAGCTCCTCCTACGAGCAGTACTTC. The chain carries TRBV10-3 and TRBJ2-7, with 9 nucleotides matching TRBD2. J gave up 0 bases and V 8 bases, and 14 bases lay outside the gene matches. The CDR3 totals 17 residues. CDR1 and CDR2 (germline): ENHRY, SYGVKD.